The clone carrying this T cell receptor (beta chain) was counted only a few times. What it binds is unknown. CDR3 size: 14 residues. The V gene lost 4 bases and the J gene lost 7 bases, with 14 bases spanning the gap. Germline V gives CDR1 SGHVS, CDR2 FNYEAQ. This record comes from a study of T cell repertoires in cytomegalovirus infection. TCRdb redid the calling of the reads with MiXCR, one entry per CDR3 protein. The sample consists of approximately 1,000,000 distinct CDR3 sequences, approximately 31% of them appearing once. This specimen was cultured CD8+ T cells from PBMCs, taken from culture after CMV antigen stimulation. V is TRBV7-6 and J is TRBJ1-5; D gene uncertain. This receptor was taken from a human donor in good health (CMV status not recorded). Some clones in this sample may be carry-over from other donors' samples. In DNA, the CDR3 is TGTGCCAGCAGCTCCCCAGGAACAAGACAGCCCCAGCATTTT. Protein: CASSSPGTRQPQHF. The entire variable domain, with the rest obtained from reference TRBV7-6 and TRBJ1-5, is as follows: GAGVSQSPRYKVTKRGQDVALRCDPISGHVSLYWYRQALGQGPEFLTYFNYEAQQDKSGLPNDRFSAERPEGSISTLTIQRTEQRDSAMYRCASSSPGTRQPQHFGDGTRLSIL.